The text below deals with one T cell receptor beta chain. Its antigen remains unknown. Sequence at one end of the junction differs from germline and may be a read error. The source of the sample is a study of breast tumors, draining lymph nodes, adjacent tissues. Broader study findings: Tumor TCR diversity was below lymph nodes but above nontumor tissue. Data fit most tumor T cells coming from lymph node, expanding in tumor. Data only fit, rather than demonstrated, lymph node origin of most tumor T cells. Compared with basal-like, luminal-like tumors shared significantly more repertoire with nontumor tissue.

Germline values: CDR1 SSHAT, CDR2 FNYEAQ (reference sequence). The CDR3 length is 13 residues. From the multiplex PCR reads, TCRdb called clonotypes with MiXCR, one entry per CDR3 protein. Found here are about 14,000 distinct CDR3 sequences, about three fifths of them singletons; the top ten hold around 50%. The chain uses TRBV7-7 and TRBJ2-5; D gene unclear. This clonotype was sampled from a female donor with breast cancer. Some clones in this sample may be carry-over from other donors' samples. The sequenced sample consisted of tumor-adjacent breast tissue. CDR3 bases: TGTGCTAGCAGCTTATACATCGCAGAGACCCAGTACTTC. Protein: CASSLYIAETQYF.